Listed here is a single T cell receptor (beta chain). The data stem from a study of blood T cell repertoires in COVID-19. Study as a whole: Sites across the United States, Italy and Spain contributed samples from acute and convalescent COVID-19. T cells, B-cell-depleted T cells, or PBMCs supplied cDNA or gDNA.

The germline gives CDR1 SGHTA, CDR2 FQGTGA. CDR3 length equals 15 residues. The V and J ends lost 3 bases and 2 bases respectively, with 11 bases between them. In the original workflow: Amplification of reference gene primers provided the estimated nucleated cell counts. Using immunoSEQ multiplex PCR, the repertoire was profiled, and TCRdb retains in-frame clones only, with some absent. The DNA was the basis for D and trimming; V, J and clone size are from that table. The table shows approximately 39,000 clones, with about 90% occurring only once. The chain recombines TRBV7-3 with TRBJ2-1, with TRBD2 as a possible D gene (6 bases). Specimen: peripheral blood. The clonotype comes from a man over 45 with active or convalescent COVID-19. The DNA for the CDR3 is TGTGCCAGCAGCTTCATTGGCGGGACCTACAATGAGCAGTTCTTC. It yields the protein CASSFIGGTYNEQFF. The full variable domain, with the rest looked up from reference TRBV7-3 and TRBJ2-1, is GAGVSQTPSNKVTEKGKYVELRCDPISGHTALYWYRQSLGQGPEFLIYFQGTGAADDSGLPNDRFFAVRPEGSVSTLKIQRTERGDSAVYLCASSFIGGTYNEQFFGPGTRLTVL.